This TCR beta chain was found in a study of blood T cells in healthy people across ages. In the case of this clonotype: The antigen is undetermined.

A sample-barcoded 5' primer and a J-beta primer mix were used in a second PCR of roughly 6 to 12 cycles. A single record per CDR3 protein comes from TCRdb applying MiXCR to the 5' RACE reads. The table has approximately 1.5 million distinct CDR3 sequences, roughly 43% seen once. Whole-study findings and limits: In older individuals, TCR beta diversity per million T cells was lower, falling roughly linearly with age. A strong correlation was seen between TCR beta diversity and naive T cell percentage. Reliance upon unsorted PBMCs precluded definitive naive versus antigen-experienced comparison.

The germline gives CDR1 SGHVS, CDR2 FQNEAQ. This CDR3 spans 15 amino acids. Trimming took 3 bases from V and 1 from J, leaving 12 bases between them. The gene calls are TRBV7-8 and TRBJ2-5, with D possibly being TRBD2 (6 bases). The receptor comes from a woman younger than 35 in good health. The specimen sequenced was blood. The CDR3 coding sequence is TGTGCCAGCAGCTTGACCGTCGGGGGCCAAGAGACCCAGTACTTC. Translation: CASSLTVGGQETQYF.